Listed below are T cell receptor beta chains from one sample, sequenced in a study of T-cell memory formation after mild COVID-19. One entry per CDR3 protein, called by TCRdb with MiXCR from the 5' RACE reads. The sample holds under 250,000 distinct CDR3 sequences, roughly a tenth seen once. The sequenced sample was PBMCs or a T cell subset sorted from them (not recorded which). The receptors stem from a man younger than 35 who had mild COVID-19 (a few samples of this study predate the infection). Cell type and time point are not known. CDR3s include the opening cysteine and the closing phenylalanine or tryptophan. Fields, in order: CDR3 protein, CDR3 DNA, D gene, V gene, clone size, J gene. A D gene is named only where the DNA matches it firmly. Clone size is not always given. Where it is, it says once, few, many or a class for expanded clones.

CDR3 protein: CASSSTGDGGTEAFF; CDR3 DNA: TGTGCCAGCAGTTCGACTGGGGATGGAGGCACTGAAGCTTTCTTT; D gene: .; V gene: TRBV7-9; clone size: few; J gene: TRBJ1-1
CDR3 protein: CASSSRQGTEAFF; CDR3 DNA: TGTGCCAGCAGCTCTCGACAGGGCACTGAAGCTTTCTTT; D gene: TRBD1; V gene: TRBV7-2; clone size: few; J gene: TRBJ1-1
CDR3 protein: CASSYSGAGNTIYF; CDR3 DNA: TGTGCCAGCAGTTACTCCGGGGCAGGAAACACCATATATTTT; D gene: .; V gene: TRBV6-5; clone size: few; J gene: TRBJ1-3
CDR3 protein: CASSQLAGGPDTGELFF; CDR3 DNA: TGTGCCAGCAGCCAATTAGCGGGGGGGCCGGACACCGGGGAGCTGTTTTTT; D gene: TRBD2; V gene: TRBV4-2; clone size: .; J gene: TRBJ2-2
CDR3 protein: CASSLGDRLNTEAFF; CDR3 DNA: TGTGCCAGCAGCTTAGGAGACAGGCTGAACACTGAAGCTTTCTTT; D gene: .; V gene: TRBV7-9; clone size: .; J gene: TRBJ1-1
CDR3 protein: CASSFDRGQGPLHF; CDR3 DNA: TGTGCCAGCAGCTTCGACAGGGGGCAGGGGCCCCTCCACTTT; D gene: TRBD1; V gene: TRBV7-2; clone size: .; J gene: TRBJ1-6
CDR3 protein: CASSLGTYSYGYTF; CDR3 DNA: TGTGCCAGCAGTCTCGGGACGTATTCATATGGCTACACCTTC; D gene: .; V gene: TRBV6-5; clone size: few; J gene: TRBJ1-2
CDR3 protein: CASSWDRDEQFF; CDR3 DNA: TGTGCCAGCAGTTGGGACAGGGATGAGCAGTTCTTC; D gene: TRBD1; V gene: TRBV6-5; clone size: .; J gene: TRBJ2-1
CDR3 protein: CASSPFGTQETQYF; CDR3 DNA: TGTGCCAGCTCACCATTCGGGACACAGGAGACCCAGTACTTC; D gene: .; V gene: TRBV18; clone size: .; J gene: TRBJ2-5
CDR3 protein: CASSVAYGFSTDTQYF; CDR3 DNA: TGTGCCAGCAGCGTAGCTTATGGGTTTAGCACAGATACGCAGTATTTT; D gene: .; V gene: TRBV9; clone size: .; J gene: TRBJ2-3
CDR3 protein: CASTTFGGGETQYF; CDR3 DNA: TGTGCCAGCACCACCTTTGGCGGGGGAGAGACCCAGTACTTC; D gene: TRBD2; V gene: TRBV12-3/TRBV12-4; clone size: .; J gene: TRBJ2-5
CDR3 protein: CSASQGGFGQPQHF; CDR3 DNA: TGCAGTGCTAGTCAGGGAGGGTTCGGTCAGCCCCAGCATTTT; D gene: .; V gene: TRBV20-1; clone size: .; J gene: TRBJ1-5
CDR3 protein: CASSDDGQGNEQYF; CDR3 DNA: TGCGCCAGCAGTGACGACGGACAGGGTAACGAGCAGTACTTC; D gene: TRBD1; V gene: TRBV10-1; clone size: .; J gene: TRBJ2-7
CDR3 protein: CASSFPRGAYNYGYTF; CDR3 DNA: TGTGCCAGCAGCTTCCCCCGGGGCGCCTATAACTATGGCTACACCTTC; D gene: .; V gene: TRBV7-9; clone size: .; J gene: TRBJ1-2
CDR3 protein: CSARDRRVLTGKVNQPQHF; CDR3 DNA: TGCAGTGCTAGAGATCGAAGGGTCCTGACAGGGAAGGTAAATCAGCCCCAGCATTTT; D gene: TRBD1; V gene: TRBV20-1; clone size: once; J gene: TRBJ1-5
CDR3 protein: CASTLWGQFEAFF; CDR3 DNA: TGTGCCAGCACCCTTTGGGGACAGTTTGAAGCTTTCTTT; D gene: TRBD1; V gene: TRBV12-3/TRBV12-4; clone size: .; J gene: TRBJ1-1
CDR3 protein: CASTSAGALQYF; CDR3 DNA: TGTGCCAGCACCAGCGCGGGGGCCTTACAGTATTTT; D gene: .; V gene: TRBV28; clone size: .; J gene: TRBJ2-3
CDR3 protein: CSAQRGETQYF; CDR3 DNA: TGCAGTGCCCAGCGTGGGGAGACCCAGTACTTC; D gene: .; V gene: TRBV20-1; clone size: .; J gene: TRBJ2-5
CDR3 protein: CASKSSGLVFGGTEAFF; CDR3 DNA: TGTGCCAGTAAGAGTTCCGGGCTGGTTTTTGGTGGCACTGAAGCTTTCTTT; D gene: .; V gene: TRBV19; clone size: .; J gene: TRBJ1-1
CDR3 protein: CASSLQTSEVYNEQFF; CDR3 DNA: TGCGCCAGCAGCCTCCAAACTAGCGAGGTCTACAATGAGCAGTTCTTC; D gene: TRBD2; V gene: TRBV5-1; clone size: .; J gene: TRBJ2-1
CDR3 protein: CASSLAGVAGSPLHF; CDR3 DNA: TGCGCCAGCAGCTTGGCCGGGGTCGCGGGATCACCCCTCCACTTT; D gene: .; V gene: TRBV5-1; clone size: few; J gene: TRBJ1-6
CDR3 protein: CASSSATGNYNEQFF; CDR3 DNA: TGTGCCAGCAGCTCCGCCACCGGGAACTACAATGAGCAGTTCTTC; D gene: .; V gene: TRBV7-2; clone size: many; J gene: TRBJ2-1
CDR3 protein: CASSWNNGKLSPLHF; CDR3 DNA: TGTGCCAGCAGCTGGAATAACGGCAAGTTATCACCCCTCCACTTT; D gene: .; V gene: TRBV5-5; clone size: .; J gene: TRBJ1-6
CDR3 protein: CASSLVQALETQYF; CDR3 DNA: TGTGCCAGCAGCTTAGTCCAAGCCCTAGAGACCCAGTACTTC; D gene: .; V gene: TRBV11-2; clone size: .; J gene: TRBJ2-5
CDR3 protein: CSALSGTGDSEQFF; CDR3 DNA: TGCAGTGCTCTAAGCGGGACAGGGGACAGCGAGCAGTTCTTC; D gene: TRBD1; V gene: TRBV20-1; clone size: .; J gene: TRBJ2-1
CDR3 protein: CASSQAPGSDTQYF; CDR3 DNA: TGCGCCAGCAGCCAAGCTCCGGGATCAGATACGCAGTATTTT; D gene: .; V gene: TRBV4-1; clone size: many; J gene: TRBJ2-3
CDR3 protein: CASSELGSGGQETQYF; CDR3 DNA: TGTGCCAGCAGTGAATTAGGTAGCGGCGGACAAGAGACCCAGTACTTC; D gene: .; V gene: TRBV25-1; clone size: .; J gene: TRBJ2-5
CDR3 protein: CASSLGYGRNQPQHF; CDR3 DNA: TGTGCCAGCAGCTTAGGGTATGGACGGAATCAGCCCCAGCATTTT; D gene: .; V gene: TRBV7-2; clone size: .; J gene: TRBJ1-5
CDR3 protein: CAPQGSNTIYF; CDR3 DNA: TGTGCCCCCCAGGGGAGTAACACCATATATTTT; D gene: .; V gene: TRBV24-1; clone size: few; J gene: TRBJ1-3
CDR3 protein: CASSLSQGSYNEQFF; CDR3 DNA: TGTGCCAGCAGCTTGAGTCAGGGATCCTACAATGAGCAGTTCTTC; D gene: .; V gene: TRBV5-4; clone size: many; J gene: TRBJ2-1
CDR3 protein: CASSSGLAGEWDEQFF; CDR3 DNA: TGTGCCAGCAGCTCCGGACTAGCGGGGGAGTGGGATGAGCAGTTCTTC; D gene: TRBD2; V gene: TRBV7-2; clone size: .; J gene: TRBJ2-1
CDR3 protein: CSVPRVAGEAFF; CDR3 DNA: TGCAGTGTCCCCAGGGTTGCGGGCGAAGCTTTCTTT; D gene: .; V gene: TRBV20-1; clone size: few; J gene: TRBJ1-1
CDR3 protein: CASSSLGDTEAFF; CDR3 DNA: TGTGCCAGCAGTTCTCTCGGGGACACTGAAGCTTTCTTT; D gene: .; V gene: TRBV12-3/TRBV12-4; clone size: many; J gene: TRBJ1-1
CDR3 protein: CASRSYRSSYNEQFF; CDR3 DNA: TGTGCCAGCAGAAGTTACAGGAGCTCCTACAATGAGCAGTTCTTC; D gene: .; V gene: TRBV6-5; clone size: few; J gene: TRBJ2-1
CDR3 protein: CSVEGVVGSTYEQYF; CDR3 DNA: TGCAGCGTTGAAGGGGTCGTGGGGTCTACCTACGAGCAGTACTTC; D gene: .; V gene: TRBV29-1; clone size: .; J gene: TRBJ2-7
CDR3 protein: CASSPRTGGSTDTQYF; CDR3 DNA: TGTGCCAGCAGTCCTAGGACAGGGGGATCCACAGATACGCAGTATTTT; D gene: TRBD1; V gene: TRBV6-1; clone size: few; J gene: TRBJ2-3
CDR3 protein: CASSSKLRTYSPLHF; CDR3 DNA: TGTGCCAGCAGCTCGAAACTCCGGACATATTCACCCCTCCACTTT; D gene: .; V gene: TRBV5-6; clone size: .; J gene: TRBJ1-6
CDR3 protein: CASSVVAGGPDTQYF; CDR3 DNA: TGTGCCAGCAGCGTAGTGGCGGGGGGGCCCGATACGCAGTATTTT; D gene: TRBD2; V gene: TRBV9; clone size: .; J gene: TRBJ2-3
CDR3 protein: CASSFSSGGFYEQYF; CDR3 DNA: TGTGCCAGCAGTTTTTCTAGCGGGGGCTTCTACGAGCAGTACTTC; D gene: TRBD2; V gene: TRBV27; clone size: .; J gene: TRBJ2-7
CDR3 protein: CASSLVGTTGSPLHF; CDR3 DNA: TGTGCCAGCAGCTTAGTTGGTACCACTGGTTCACCCCTCCACTTT; D gene: .; V gene: TRBV7-2; clone size: few; J gene: TRBJ1-6